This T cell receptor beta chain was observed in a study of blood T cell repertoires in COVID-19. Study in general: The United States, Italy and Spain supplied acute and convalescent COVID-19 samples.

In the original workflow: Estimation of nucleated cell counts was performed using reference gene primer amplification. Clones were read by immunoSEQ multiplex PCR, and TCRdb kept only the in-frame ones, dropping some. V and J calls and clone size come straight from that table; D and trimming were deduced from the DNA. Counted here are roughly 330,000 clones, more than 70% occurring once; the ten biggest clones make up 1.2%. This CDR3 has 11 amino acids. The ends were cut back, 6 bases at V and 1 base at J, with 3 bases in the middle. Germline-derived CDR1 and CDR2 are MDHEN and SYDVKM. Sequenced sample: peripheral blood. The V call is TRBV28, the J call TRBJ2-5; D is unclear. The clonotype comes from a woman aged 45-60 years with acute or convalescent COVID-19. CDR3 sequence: CASSSQETQYF. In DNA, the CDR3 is TGTGCCAGCAGCAGCCAAGAGACCCAGTACTTC.